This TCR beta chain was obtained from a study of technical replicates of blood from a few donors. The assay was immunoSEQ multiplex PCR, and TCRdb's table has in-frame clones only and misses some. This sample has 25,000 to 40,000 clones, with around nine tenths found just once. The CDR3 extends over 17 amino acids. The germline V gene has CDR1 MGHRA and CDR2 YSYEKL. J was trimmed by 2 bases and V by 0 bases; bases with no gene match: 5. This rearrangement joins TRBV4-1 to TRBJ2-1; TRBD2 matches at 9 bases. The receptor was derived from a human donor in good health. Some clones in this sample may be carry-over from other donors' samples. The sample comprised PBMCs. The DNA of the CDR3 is TGCGCCAGCAGCCAAGATCCCGGGACTAGCACCTACAATGAGCAGTTCTTC. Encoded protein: CASSQDPGTSTYNEQFF.